This T cell receptor beta chain was sequenced in a study of T cells in Graves' hyperthyroidism and ophthalmopathy. Overall study findings and caveats: Most thyroid clonotypes expanded above 0.001 were also detected in blood. Stable hyperthyroidism and ophthalmopathy were separated using 13 V-J signatures.

In germline, CDR1 is MNHNS, CDR2 SASEGT. This CDR3 contains 13 residues. The V segment lost 11 bases and the J segment 4 bases; nucleotides outside the gene matches: 9. RNA transcripts gave rise to amplified TCR beta CDR3 regions. Primed by the HTBI set, a first-round RT-PCR was run on the TCR CDR3. TCRdb reprocessed the multiplex PCR reads via MiXCR and lists one record per CDR3 protein. The top ten hold around 13% of the sample, which has around 520,000 distinct CDR3 sequences, approximately 14% seen once. This clonotype was recorded many times. No antigen is known for it. Patients were aged 18 to 65, had disease duration under 2 months, and had newly diagnosed hyperthyroidism. Clinical symptoms, serum thyroxine, TRAb, thyroid ultrasound and orbital computed tomography informed diagnoses.

The sequence came from a woman in her thirties or forties with Graves' hyperthyroidism. This chain joins TRBV6-1 and TRBJ2-3; TRBD2 matches at 7 bases. Sequences were obtained from blood. The CDR3 sequence is CAARSGVADTQYF. The CDR3 DNA reads as TGTGCCGCCCGCAGCGGGGTTGCAGATACGCAGTATTTT.